This T cell receptor (beta chain) was observed in a study of CD8 T cells in Susac syndrome (dated by TCRdb to the late 2010s). About the investigation overall: Whether CD8+ T cell activation and differentiation in Susac syndrome was antigen driven was tested using repertoire sequencing.

Peripheral blood CD8+ and CD4+ T cells from healthy donors, Susac syndrome patients and multiple sclerosis patients were profiled by high-throughput TCR beta sequencing. Treatment-naive patients with stable or active relapsing-remitting disease fulfilling revised McDonald criteria were used as multiple sclerosis controls. Bulk CD8+ and CD4+ T cells were purified magnetically by negative isolation, whereas CD8+ TEMRA cells were enriched by FACS. Blood was collected in EDTA tubes and processed within 24 hours, with PBMCs isolated through density gradient centrifugation. PBMCs destined for TCR sequencing were cryopreserved in liquid nitrogen and later thawed in a 37 °C water bath. The sorted or isolated CD4+, CD8+ and CD8+ TEMRA cells reached a purity of at least 90%. RNA was extracted using the RNeasy kit, and about 0.5 to 1 ug of the RNA was reverse transcribed with random hexamers. The immunoSEQ multiplex PCR assay, covering 54 Vbeta and 13 Jbeta segments, was used to amplify TCR beta CDR3 regions. PCR amplification bias was corrected using a synthetic template baseline for primer optimization and computational correction. Per the original workflow: Reads were annotated to V, D and J genes according to IMGT and were analyzed with immunoSEQ Analyzer, with only productive sequences retained. To calculate clonality, Shannon entropy was normalized by log2 of the number of productive unique sequences and then subtracted from one. Public and private clones were assessed among the 100 most prevalent clones of each patient and control. Clones were defined as Susac-specific when absent from the healthy and MS cohorts, from fewer than 1,300 published viral clones and from other ImmuneACCESS disease sequences. The raw public reads went through TCRdb reprocessing: fastp at Q25, MiXCR clone calling, in-frame beta chains kept. Rows merge per CDR3 protein into single entries with the most common DNA and genes. It is TCRdb's table, rather than the study itself, that gives the V and J calls and clone size. The sample data list about 130,000 distinct CDR3 sequences, and approximately 94% of these were observed just once. The top ten clones comprise about 0.13% of the sample.

CDR1 and CDR2 are drawn from the germline V gene (reference sequence): SEHNR, FQNEAQ. The CDR3 measures 16 amino acids from cysteine to phenylalanine. The entry retains the CDR3 DNA only, 48 bases that are in frame from base 1. After removal of 5 bases from V and 6 bases from J, the junction retains 8 bases not matched to a gene. This clonotype was seen once. Its antigen is currently not known. The sample holds no much larger clone one base away, and base qualities are not on file. One read alone is a weak basis. Study-level results and caveats: The number of individuals in the TCR sequencing and HLA analysis was recognized as being relatively small.

The sequenced material came from CD4+ T cells from PBMCs. The rearrangement joined TRBV7-9 to TRBJ2-1; 12 central nucleotides agree with TRBD2. The clonotype originates from a human donor with multiple sclerosis. Here the CDR3 is given as CASSPQGLAGFNEQFF. The DNA is TGTGCCAGCAGCCCTCAGGGACTAGCGGGTTTCAATGAGCAGTTCTTC.